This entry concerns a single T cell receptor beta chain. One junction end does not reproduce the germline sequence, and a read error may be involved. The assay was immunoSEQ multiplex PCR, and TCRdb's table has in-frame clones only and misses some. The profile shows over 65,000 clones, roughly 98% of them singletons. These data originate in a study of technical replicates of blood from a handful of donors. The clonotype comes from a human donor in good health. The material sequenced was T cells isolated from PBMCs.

CDR3 sequence reads: CASSEGGLAGILF. As DNA, the CDR3 is TGTGCCAGCAGTGAAGGGGGTCTGGCGGGGATACTCTTC. The genes are TRBV2 and TRBJ2-1; possible D gene TRBD2, 6 bases. There are 13 residues in the CDR3. Germline V gene sequence: CDR1 SNHLY, CDR2 FYNNEI.